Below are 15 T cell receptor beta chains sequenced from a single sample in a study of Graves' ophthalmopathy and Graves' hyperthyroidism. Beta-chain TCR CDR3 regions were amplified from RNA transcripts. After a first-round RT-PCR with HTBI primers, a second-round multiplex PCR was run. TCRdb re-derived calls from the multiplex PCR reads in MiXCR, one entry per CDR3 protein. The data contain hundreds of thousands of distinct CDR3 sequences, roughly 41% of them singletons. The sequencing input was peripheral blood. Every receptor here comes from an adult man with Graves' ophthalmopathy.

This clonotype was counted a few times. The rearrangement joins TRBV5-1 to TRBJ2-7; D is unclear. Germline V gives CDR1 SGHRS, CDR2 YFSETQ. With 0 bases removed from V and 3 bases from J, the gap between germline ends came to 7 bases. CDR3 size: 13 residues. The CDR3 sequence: CASSLGVYYEQYF. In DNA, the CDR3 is TGCGCCAGCAGCTTGGGGGTATACTACGAGCAGTACTTC.

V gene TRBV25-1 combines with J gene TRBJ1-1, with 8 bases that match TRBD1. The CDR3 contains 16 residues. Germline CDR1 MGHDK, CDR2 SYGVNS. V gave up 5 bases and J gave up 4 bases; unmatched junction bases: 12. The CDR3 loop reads CASSYDVTTGATEAFF. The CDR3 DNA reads TGTGCCAGCAGTTACGACGTGACGACAGGGGCCACTGAAGCTTTCTTT.

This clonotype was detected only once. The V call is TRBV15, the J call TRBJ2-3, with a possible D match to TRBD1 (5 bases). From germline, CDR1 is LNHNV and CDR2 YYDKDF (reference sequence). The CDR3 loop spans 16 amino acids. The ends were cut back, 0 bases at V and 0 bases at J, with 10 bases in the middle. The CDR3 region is CATSREDMSSTDTQYF. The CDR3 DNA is TGTGCCACCAGCAGAGAGGACATGAGCAGCACAGATACGCAGTATTTT.

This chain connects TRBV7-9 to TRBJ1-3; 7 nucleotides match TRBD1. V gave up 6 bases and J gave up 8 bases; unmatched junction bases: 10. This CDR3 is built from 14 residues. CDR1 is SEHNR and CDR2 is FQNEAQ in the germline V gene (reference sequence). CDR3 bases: TGTGCCAGCAGATCAGACAGGGATGGCTACACCATATATTTT. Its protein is CASRSDRDGYTIYF.

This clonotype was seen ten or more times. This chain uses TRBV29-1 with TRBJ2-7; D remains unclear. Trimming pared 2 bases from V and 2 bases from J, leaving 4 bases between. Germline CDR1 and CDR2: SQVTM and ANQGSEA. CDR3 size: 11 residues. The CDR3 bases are TGCAGCGTTGAATCTGCCTACGAGCAGTACTTC. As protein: CSVESAYEQYF.

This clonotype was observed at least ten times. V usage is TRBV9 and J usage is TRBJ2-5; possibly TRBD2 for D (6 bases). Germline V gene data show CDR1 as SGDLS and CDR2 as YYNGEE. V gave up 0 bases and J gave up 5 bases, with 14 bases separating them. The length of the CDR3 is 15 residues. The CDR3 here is CASSVEGRDWETQYF. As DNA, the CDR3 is TGTGCCAGCAGCGTAGAGGGCAGGGACTGGGAGACCCAGTACTTC. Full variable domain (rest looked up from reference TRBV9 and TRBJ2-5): DSGVTQTPKHLITATGQRVTLRCSPRSGDLSVYWYQQSLDQGLQFLIQYYNGEERAKGNILERFSAQQFPDLHSELNLSSLELGDSALYFCASSVEGRDWETQYFGPGTRLLVL.

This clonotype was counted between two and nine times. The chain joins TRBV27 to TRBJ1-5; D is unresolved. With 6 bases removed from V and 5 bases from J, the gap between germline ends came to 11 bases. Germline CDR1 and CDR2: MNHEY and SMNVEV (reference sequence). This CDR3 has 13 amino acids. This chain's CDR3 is CASRFRRDQPQHF. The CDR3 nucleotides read TGTGCCAGCAGGTTCCGTCGGGATCAGCCCCAGCATTTT.

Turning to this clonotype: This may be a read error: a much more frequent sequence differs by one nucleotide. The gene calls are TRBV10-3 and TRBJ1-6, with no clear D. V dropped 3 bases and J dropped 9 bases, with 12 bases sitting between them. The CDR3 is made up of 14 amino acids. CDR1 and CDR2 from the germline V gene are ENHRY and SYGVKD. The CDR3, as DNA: TGTGCCATCAGTGAAGCCCTAAGTACTTCACCCCTCCACTTT. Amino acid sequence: CAISEALSTSPLHF.

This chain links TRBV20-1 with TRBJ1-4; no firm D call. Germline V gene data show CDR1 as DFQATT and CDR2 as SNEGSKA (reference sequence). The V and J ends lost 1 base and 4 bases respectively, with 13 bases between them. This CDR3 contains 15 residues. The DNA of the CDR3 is TGCAGTGCTAGAGGGGTTTTACTTGGTAATGAAAAACTGTTTTTT. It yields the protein CSARGVLLGNEKLFF.

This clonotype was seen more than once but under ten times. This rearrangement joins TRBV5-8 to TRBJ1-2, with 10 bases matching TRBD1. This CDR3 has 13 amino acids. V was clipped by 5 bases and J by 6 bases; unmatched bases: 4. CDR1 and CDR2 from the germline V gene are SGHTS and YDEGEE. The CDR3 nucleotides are TGTGCCAGCAGTCGACAGGGGGCTCATGGCTACACCTTC. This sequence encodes CASSRQGAHGYTF.

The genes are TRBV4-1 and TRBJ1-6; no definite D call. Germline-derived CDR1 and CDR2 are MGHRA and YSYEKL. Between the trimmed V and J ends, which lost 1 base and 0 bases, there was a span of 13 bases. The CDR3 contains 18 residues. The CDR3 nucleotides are TGCGCCAGCAGCCAAGTCCCCTCACAGAGCTCCTATAATTCACCCCTCCACTTT. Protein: CASSQVPSQSSYNSPLHF.

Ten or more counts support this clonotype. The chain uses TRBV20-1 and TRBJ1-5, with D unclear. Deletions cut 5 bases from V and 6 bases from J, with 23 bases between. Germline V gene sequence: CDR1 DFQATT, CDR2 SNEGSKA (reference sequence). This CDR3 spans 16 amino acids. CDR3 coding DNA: TGCAGTGCTGCAACAAGATCGTGGGGTACCCTTCAGCCCCAGCATTTT. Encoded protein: CSAATRSWGTLQPQHF.

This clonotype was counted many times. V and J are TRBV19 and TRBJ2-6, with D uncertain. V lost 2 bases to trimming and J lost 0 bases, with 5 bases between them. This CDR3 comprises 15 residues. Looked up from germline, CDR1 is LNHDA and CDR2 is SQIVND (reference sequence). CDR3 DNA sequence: TGTGCCAGTAGTATATTTTTCTCTGGGGCCAACGTCCTGACTTTC. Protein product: CASSIFFSGANVLTF. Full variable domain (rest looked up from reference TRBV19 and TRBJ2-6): DGGITQSPKYLFRKEGQNVTLSCEQNLNHDAMYWYRQDPGQGLRLIYYSQIVNDFQKGDIAEGYSVSREKKESFPLTVTSAQKNPTAFYLCASSIFFSGANVLTFGAGSRLTVL.

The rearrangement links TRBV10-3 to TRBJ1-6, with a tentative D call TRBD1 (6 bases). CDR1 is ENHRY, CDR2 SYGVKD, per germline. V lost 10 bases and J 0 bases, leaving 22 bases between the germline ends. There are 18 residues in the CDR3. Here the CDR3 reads CASRATGTRSSYNSPLHF. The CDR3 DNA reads TGTGCCAGCAGAGCGACAGGAACCCGAAGCTCCTATAATTCACCCCTCCACTTT.

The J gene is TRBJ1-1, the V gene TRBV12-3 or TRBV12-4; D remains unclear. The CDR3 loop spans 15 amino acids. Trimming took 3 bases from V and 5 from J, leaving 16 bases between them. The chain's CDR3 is CASSFAAGVVTEAFF. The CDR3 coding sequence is TGTGCCAGCAGTTTCGCGGCCGGGGTAGTAACTGAAGCTTTCTTT.